This T cell receptor (beta chain) stems from a study of blood T cell repertoires in COVID-19 (dated by TCRdb to between 2020 and 2021). Turning to the overall study: Collaborator samples came from the United States, Italy and Spain and covered acute and convalescent phases of COVID-19. The prospective study material was composed of cDNA or gDNA derived from T cells, B-cell-depleted T cells, or PBMCs. Subjects who had been exposed to COVID-19, were actively infected with it, or had recovered from it provided the deeply sampled blood TCRbeta repertoires that made up the dataset. The repertoires were released in a freely available public database meant as a resource for research on the immune response to SARS-CoV-2. Samples came from the ongoing ImmuneRACE study (first 160 participants) plus 1,254 subjects from 6 global collaborators. Nearly every sample came with metadata listing a de-identified subject ID, COVID-19 status, age in years and sex. HLA class I and class II types, where available, came from metadata supplied by the sample provider rather than from assay-based typing.

Results and caveats for the whole study, not just this receptor: Clinical and demographic metadata were provided uncurated, with the amount varying by source and participant.

V and J are trimmed by 6 bases and 6 bases, and the gene matches miss 8 bases of the junction. The CDR3 contains 13 residues, cysteine and phenylalanine counted. CDR3 DNA only is kept here, 39 bases in frame from base 1. Regarding this clone: Its antigen is currently not known. No clone much larger than this one lies a single base away; base qualities are absent.

The collaborating institutions used their own protocols to collect whole blood in K2EDTA tubes. For TCRbeta analysis, collaborator samples were shipped as frozen whole blood, as isolated PBMCs, or as DNA extracted from either sample type. TCRbeta CDR3 regions were amplified from genomic DNA using the immunoSEQ Assay, a bias-controlled multiplex PCR. Processing in the source paper ran as follows. Nucleated cell counts per sample were estimated from amplification of reference gene primers within the assay. To quantify the absolute abundance of each unique TCRbeta CDR3 rearrangement, sequence reads were collapsed and filtered. For each sample, productive Simpson clonality was calculated by taking the square root of Simpson's diversity index across productive rearrangements. TCRdb retrieved this table from immuneACCESS and kept in-frame rearrangements only. Not all clones are present; in checked studies, unresolved V genes account for under half, and no reason is known for the remainder. D and trimming were read from the DNA, whereas the V and J calls and clone size are those reported in that table. The sample table shows hundreds of thousands of clones, and approximately 80% are seen once. About 8.9% of the sample comes from the top ten.

This sequence uses TRBV12-3 or TRBV12-4 and TRBJ2-7, and 7 junction bases match TRBD2. The sequenced material came from peripheral blood. This sequence originates from a man older than 75 with acute or convalescent COVID-19. This receptor carries the CDR3 CASSPWTRPEQYF. The DNA sequence follows: TGTGCCAGCAGCCCCTGGACTAGGCCCGAGCAGTACTTC.